The rows below give T cell receptor beta chains drawn from one sample of a study of blood T cell repertoires in COVID-19. Produced via immunoSEQ multiplex PCR; TCRdb's table is partial and in-frame only. The sample lists 440,000 or so clones, roughly 90% seen once, with under 2% in the top ten. Sequencing was performed on peripheral blood. Receptor source: a woman aged 40 to 50 with COVID-19, enrolled during active disease. Each CDR3 is given with its conserved first and last residue. The D gene is left open where the match is weak. Rows give clone size only sometimes, using once, few, many, or a class for an expanded clone.

clone_size: once
v_call: TRBV9
j_call: TRBJ2-5
d_call: .
cdr3_nt: TGTGCCAGCAGCGTCGACAGGACCCAAGAGACCCAGTACTTC
cdr3_aa: CASSVDRTQETQYF

clone_size: many
v_call: TRBV2
j_call: TRBJ1-1
d_call: TRBD1
cdr3_nt: TGTGCCAGCAGTTTACAGGGGGCGAACACTGAAGCTTTCTTT
cdr3_aa: CASSLQGANTEAFF

clone_size: .
v_call: TRBV2
j_call: TRBJ1-5
d_call: TRBD1
cdr3_nt: TGTGCCAGCAGCGACCAGGGGGGCAATCAGCCCCAGCATTTT
cdr3_aa: CASSDQGGNQPQHF

clone_size: .
v_call: TRBV19
j_call: TRBJ2-3
d_call: .
cdr3_nt: TGTGCCAGTAGTATGAACAGGGGCACAGATACGCAGTATTTT
cdr3_aa: CASSMNRGTDTQYF

clone_size: .
v_call: TRBV5-4
j_call: TRBJ2-5
d_call: .
cdr3_nt: TGTGCCAGCAGGCCTAACAGGGGGGGTGAGACCCAGTACTTC
cdr3_aa: CASRPNRGGETQYF

clone_size: .
v_call: TRBV6-2/TRBV6-3
j_call: TRBJ1-2
d_call: .
cdr3_nt: TGTGCCAGCAGTTACTCTGGACATTACAACTATGGCTACACCTTC
cdr3_aa: CASSYSGHYNYGYTF

clone_size: .
v_call: TRBV4-2
j_call: TRBJ1-6
d_call: TRBD1
cdr3_nt: TGTGCCAGCAGCCACGCCCCGCCCCCTGGGACAGGGAATTCACCCCTCCACTTT
cdr3_aa: CASSHAPPPGTGNSPLHF

clone_size: .
v_call: TRBV19
j_call: TRBJ1-1
d_call: .
cdr3_nt: TGTGCCAGTAGTGGGGGACTGAGAGAAGCTTTCTTT
cdr3_aa: CASSGGLREAFF

clone_size: .
v_call: TRBV15
j_call: TRBJ2-2
d_call: TRBD1
cdr3_nt: TGTGCCACCAGCAGAAGACAGGGGAGGACCGGGGAGCTGTTTTTT
cdr3_aa: CATSRRQGRTGELFF

clone_size: once
v_call: TRBV5-1
j_call: TRBJ2-1
d_call: .
cdr3_nt: TGCGCCAGCAGCTTGGCTACTCACAGCGGGTACAATGAGCAGTTCTTC
cdr3_aa: CASSLATHSGYNEQFF

clone_size: .
v_call: TRBV29-1
j_call: TRBJ2-7
d_call: TRBD1
cdr3_nt: TGCAGCGTTTCCGGGACAGGGAATTCCTACGAGCAGTACTTC
cdr3_aa: CSVSGTGNSYEQYF

clone_size: .
v_call: TRBV5-6
j_call: TRBJ1-1
d_call: TRBD1
cdr3_nt: TGTGCCAGCAGCGCGGCTCCGGGACAGTCTTTCCCTGAAGCTTTCTTT
cdr3_aa: CASSAAPGQSFPEAFF

clone_size: .
v_call: TRBV27
j_call: TRBJ1-5
d_call: TRBD1
cdr3_nt: TGTGCCAGCAGTCGGCGGCAGGGGGAGCATCAGCCCCAGCATTTT
cdr3_aa: CASSRRQGEHQPQHF

clone_size: .
v_call: TRBV30
j_call: TRBJ1-4
d_call: .
cdr3_nt: TGTGCCTGGAGTGTAGGGGATGAAAAACTGTTTTTT
cdr3_aa: CAWSVGDEKLFF

clone_size: .
v_call: TRBV5-1
j_call: TRBJ2-4
d_call: TRBD1
cdr3_nt: TGCGCCAGCAGCTTGGAGGCCGGGACAGGGGAGGACATTCAGTACTTC
cdr3_aa: CASSLEAGTGEDIQYF

clone_size: few
v_call: TRBV27
j_call: TRBJ1-6
d_call: .
cdr3_nt: TGTGCCAGCAGTCCCCTTATCCCCCGGGATCGATCACCCCTCCACTTT
cdr3_aa: CASSPLIPRDRSPLHF

clone_size: .
v_call: TRBV28
j_call: TRBJ2-3
d_call: .
cdr3_nt: TGTGCCAGCAGCGCTACACCAGGGGGCACAGATACGCAGTATTTT
cdr3_aa: CASSATPGGTDTQYF

clone_size: .
v_call: TRBV20-1
j_call: TRBJ1-1
d_call: .
cdr3_nt: TGCAGTGCCCTTACAGGCGTTGAAGCTTTCTTT
cdr3_aa: CSALTGVEAFF

clone_size: .
v_call: TRBV3-1/TRBV3-2
j_call: TRBJ2-3
d_call: .
cdr3_nt: TGTGCCAGCAGCGAAGTCCTCAGGGCAGATACGCAGTATTTT
cdr3_aa: CASSEVLRADTQYF

clone_size: few
v_call: TRBV6-6
j_call: TRBJ2-7
d_call: .
cdr3_nt: TGTGCCAGCAGTCCGCCAGGGGTGAACTACGAGCAGTACTTC
cdr3_aa: CASSPPGVNYEQYF

clone_size: .
v_call: TRBV3-1/TRBV3-2
j_call: TRBJ2-7
d_call: .
cdr3_nt: TGTGCCAGCAGCGAGTCCAGGTCCATCTCCTACGAGCAGTACTTC
cdr3_aa: CASSESRSISYEQYF

clone_size: once
v_call: TRBV24-1
j_call: TRBJ2-7
d_call: .
cdr3_nt: TGTGCCACCAGTGCTCGGGGGAGCGAGCAGTACTTC
cdr3_aa: CATSARGSEQYF

clone_size: .
v_call: TRBV12-3/TRBV12-4
j_call: TRBJ2-2
d_call: .
cdr3_nt: TGTGCCAGCAGATTCCGCCAGGGGAGACTGTTTTTT
cdr3_aa: CASRFRQGRLFF

clone_size: .
v_call: TRBV19
j_call: TRBJ1-1
d_call: TRBD1
cdr3_nt: TGTGCCAGCTGGGGAGTAAATCCGGACAGGCCCCGACGGTTGAACACTGAAGCTTTCTTT
cdr3_aa: CASWGVNPDRPRRLNTEAFF

clone_size: .
v_call: TRBV6-2/TRBV6-3
j_call: TRBJ1-5
d_call: .
cdr3_nt: TGTGCCAGCAGTTACGTGGGGGCTAATCAGCCCCAGCATTTT
cdr3_aa: CASSYVGANQPQHF

clone_size: once
v_call: TRBV11-1
j_call: TRBJ2-5
d_call: TRBD2
cdr3_nt: TGTGCCAGCAGCTTCAAACTAGCGGTAGAGACCCAGTACTTC
cdr3_aa: CASSFKLAVETQYF

clone_size: .
v_call: TRBV5-1
j_call: TRBJ2-7
d_call: TRBD1
cdr3_nt: TGCGCCAGCAGCTTGTCACCACCGACAGGGTATACGTCCTACGAGCAGTACTTC
cdr3_aa: CASSLSPPTGYTSYEQYF

clone_size: .
v_call: TRBV19
j_call: TRBJ1-5
d_call: .
cdr3_nt: TGTGCCAGTAGTATCTATGGTAATCAGCCCCAGCATTTT
cdr3_aa: CASSIYGNQPQHF

clone_size: .
v_call: TRBV9
j_call: TRBJ1-5
d_call: .
cdr3_nt: TGTGCCAGCAGCGTTGGCGGAGGTTATAGCAATCAGCCCCAGCATTTT
cdr3_aa: CASSVGGGYSNQPQHF

clone_size: .
v_call: TRBV2
j_call: TRBJ1-5
d_call: TRBD1
cdr3_nt: TGTGCCAGCAGGCCTCCAGGGGGCCAGCCCCAGCATTTT
cdr3_aa: CASRPPGGQPQHF

clone_size: .
v_call: TRBV7-7
j_call: TRBJ2-1
d_call: TRBD1
cdr3_nt: TGTGCTAGCAGTCCCGGACAGGGATCCTACAATGAGCAGTTCTTC
cdr3_aa: CASSPGQGSYNEQFF

clone_size: .
v_call: TRBV7-9
j_call: TRBJ2-7
d_call: TRBD1
cdr3_nt: TGTGCCAGCAGCCAAGAAAAAACGACAGGGTTTCACTTC
cdr3_aa: CASSQEKTTGFHF

clone_size: .
v_call: TRBV7-9
j_call: TRBJ2-5
d_call: TRBD2
cdr3_nt: TGTGCCAGCAGCTTGTCGGGGGGACAAGAGACCCAGTACTTC
cdr3_aa: CASSLSGGQETQYF

clone_size: .
v_call: TRBV11-2
j_call: TRBJ2-7
d_call: TRBD1
cdr3_nt: TGTGCCAGCAGCTCTATTTCGACAGGGACGTCCTACGAGCAGTACTTC
cdr3_aa: CASSSISTGTSYEQYF

clone_size: .
v_call: TRBV9
j_call: TRBJ2-1
d_call: TRBD1
cdr3_nt: TGTGCCAGCGCCCAGGGGGCCCACAATGAGCAGTTCTTC
cdr3_aa: CASAQGAHNEQFF

clone_size: .
v_call: TRBV30
j_call: TRBJ2-7
d_call: .
cdr3_nt: TGTGCCTGGAGTTCTAGCTCCTACGAGCAGTACTTC
cdr3_aa: CAWSSSSYEQYF

clone_size: .
v_call: TRBV28
j_call: TRBJ1-1
d_call: .
cdr3_nt: TGTGCCAGCAGTTTGCGGTGGGACACTGAAGCTTTCTTT
cdr3_aa: CASSLRWDTEAFF

clone_size: .
v_call: TRBV19
j_call: TRBJ2-1
d_call: TRBD1
cdr3_nt: TGTGCCAGTAGGGACAGGGGGCGAGATGAGCAGTTCTTC
cdr3_aa: CASRDRGRDEQFF

clone_size: .
v_call: TRBV11-2
j_call: TRBJ2-7
d_call: TRBD2
cdr3_nt: TGTGCCAGCAGCTTAAGCTTGCGGGAGAGGCGGAACGAGCAGTACTTC
cdr3_aa: CASSLSLRERRNEQYF

clone_size: .
v_call: TRBV6-1
j_call: TRBJ1-1
d_call: .
cdr3_nt: TGTGCCAGCAGTGAAATGACGGGGCAGGAGGGTGAAGCTTTCTTT
cdr3_aa: CASSEMTGQEGEAFF

clone_size: few
v_call: TRBV6-2/TRBV6-3
j_call: TRBJ1-2
d_call: .
cdr3_nt: TGTGCCAGCAGTTACGGTGGCAGCGCACTCTATGGCTACACCTTC
cdr3_aa: CASSYGGSALYGYTF

clone_size: .
v_call: TRBV5-1
j_call: TRBJ2-2
d_call: .
cdr3_nt: TGCGCCAGCAGCTCAAACAGGGAAAACACCGGGGAGCTGTTTTTT
cdr3_aa: CASSSNRENTGELFF

clone_size: once
v_call: TRBV6-5
j_call: TRBJ1-1
d_call: .
cdr3_nt: TGTGCCAGCAGTTACGGAAAGAGGTTGAACACTGAAGCTTTCTTT
cdr3_aa: CASSYGKRLNTEAFF

clone_size: .
v_call: TRBV7-2
j_call: TRBJ1-6
d_call: TRBD1
cdr3_nt: TGTGCCAGCAGCTTTAGGGGGACAGGGAATCATTCACCCCTCCACTTT
cdr3_aa: CASSFRGTGNHSPLHF

clone_size: .
v_call: TRBV27
j_call: TRBJ2-3
d_call: TRBD2
cdr3_nt: TGTGCCAGCACCACACAGAGGGGACTAGCGGGAGATCATGGGGGCGCAGATACGCAGTATTTT
cdr3_aa: CASTTQRGLAGDHGGADTQYF

clone_size: once
v_call: TRBV6-2/TRBV6-3
j_call: TRBJ1-5
d_call: TRBD1
cdr3_nt: TGTGCCAGCAGTTCAAGGGGGCGCGTCAATCAGCCCCAGCATTTT
cdr3_aa: CASSSRGRVNQPQHF

clone_size: .
v_call: TRBV27
j_call: TRBJ1-1
d_call: .
cdr3_nt: TGTGCCAGCAGTTTCCACGGACAGCGGAACACTGAAGCTTTCTTT
cdr3_aa: CASSFHGQRNTEAFF

clone_size: .
v_call: TRBV7-2
j_call: TRBJ2-3
d_call: TRBD1
cdr3_nt: TGTGCCAGCAGCTTACCGGGACAGGGTCTATATACGCAGTATTTT
cdr3_aa: CASSLPGQGLYTQYF

clone_size: .
v_call: TRBV14
j_call: TRBJ1-5
d_call: TRBD1
cdr3_nt: TGTGCCAGCGGTGGACAGGGTCCCAATCAGCCCCAGCATTTT
cdr3_aa: CASGGQGPNQPQHF

clone_size: few
v_call: TRBV11-2
j_call: TRBJ1-3
d_call: .
cdr3_nt: TGTGCCAGCAGCTTAGAGGGGCACTCTGGAAACACCATATATTTT
cdr3_aa: CASSLEGHSGNTIYF

clone_size: once
v_call: TRBV11-3
j_call: TRBJ1-1
d_call: .
cdr3_nt: TGTGCCAGCAGCTTAGAAGGGGGGGACACTGAAGCTTTCTTT
cdr3_aa: CASSLEGGDTEAFF